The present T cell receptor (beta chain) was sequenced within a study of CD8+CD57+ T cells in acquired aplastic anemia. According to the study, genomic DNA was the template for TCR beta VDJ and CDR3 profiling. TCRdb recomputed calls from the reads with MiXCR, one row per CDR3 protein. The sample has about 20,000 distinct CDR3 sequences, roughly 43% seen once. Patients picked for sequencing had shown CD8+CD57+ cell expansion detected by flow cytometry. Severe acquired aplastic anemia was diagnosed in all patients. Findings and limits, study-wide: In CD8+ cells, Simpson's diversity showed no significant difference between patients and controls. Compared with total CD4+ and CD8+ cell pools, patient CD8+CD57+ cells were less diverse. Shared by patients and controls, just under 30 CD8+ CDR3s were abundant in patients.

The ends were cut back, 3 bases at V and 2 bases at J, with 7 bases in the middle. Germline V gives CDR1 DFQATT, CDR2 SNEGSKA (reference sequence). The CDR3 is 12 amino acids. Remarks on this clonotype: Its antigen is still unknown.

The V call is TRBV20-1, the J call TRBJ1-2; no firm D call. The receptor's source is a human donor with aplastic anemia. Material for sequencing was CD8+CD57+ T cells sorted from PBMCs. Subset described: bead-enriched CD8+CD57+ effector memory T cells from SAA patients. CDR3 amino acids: CSASETNYGYTF. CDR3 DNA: TGCAGTGCTAGTGAGACCAACTATGGCTACACCTTC.